The 16 T cell receptor beta chains reported below all come from one sample, sequenced in a study of shared clonotypes between healthy human individuals. Measured with immunoSEQ multiplex PCR; TCRdb has only the in-frame clones, and not every one. The table records roughly 2.2 million clones, approximately 95% of them present only once. Sequencing was carried out using naive CD4+ T cells from PBMCs. Subset reported: CD45RA+ positively selected. These receptor sequences come from a man aged 18 to 30 in good health. Some clones in this sample may be carry-over from other donors' samples.

The rearrangement joins TRBV29-1 to TRBJ2-7; D may match TRBD1 or TRBD2 (6 bases each). This CDR3 has 10 amino acids. In germline, CDR1 is SQVTM, CDR2 ANQGSEA. V was trimmed by 5 bases and J by 7 bases, leaving 9 bases between them. CDR3 DNA: TGCAGCGTTAGGGGGGAAGAGCAGTACTTC. As protein: CSVRGEEQYF.

CDR3 coding DNA: TGTGCCAGTAACCCCAATTGGGGGGGCAATGAAAAACTGTTTTTT. It specifies CASNPNWGGNEKLFF. The chain couples TRBV19 to TRBJ1-4; possible D gene TRBD1, 6 bases. V gave up 7 bases and J gave up 5 bases, with 17 bases separating them. Germline V lookup: CDR1 LNHDA, CDR2 SQIVND (reference sequence). This CDR3 has 15 amino acids. Combining the CDR3 with reference TRBV19 and TRBJ1-4 gives the whole variable domain DGGITQSPKYLFRKEGQNVTLSCEQNLNHDAMYWYRQDPGQGLRLIYYSQIVNDFQKGDIAEGYSVSREKKESFPLTVTSAQKNPTAFYLCASNPNWGGNEKLFFGSGTQLSVL.

V is TRBV28 and J is TRBJ2-2, with D maybe TRBD2 (6 bases). Germline lookup yields CDR1 MDHEN and CDR2 SYDVKM. The length of the CDR3 is 15 residues. V was shortened by 1 base and J by 7 bases, with 13 bases between the two germline ends. The CDR3 nucleotides read TGTGCCAGCAGTTTATTGGCGGGATCATACGGGGAGCTGTTTTTT. Its translation: CASSLLAGSYGELFF.

This chain connects TRBV25-1 to TRBJ2-5; 8 bases fit TRBD1. This CDR3 has 14 amino acids. The ends lost 2 bases at V and 4 bases at J; junction bases unmatched: 3. Germline V gene lookup returns CDR1 MGHDK and CDR2 SYGVNS. DNA of the CDR3: TGTGCCAGCAGTGAAGCAGGGGGCCCAGAGACCCAGTACTTC. Translating it yields CASSEAGGPETQYF.

The sample holds one count of this clone. The CDR3 region has the DNA TGTGCCAGCAGTCCAAACCCGGGGGCGGAAGAGACCCAGTACTTC. Amino acids: CASSPNPGAEETQYF. The chain uses TRBV6-1 and TRBJ2-5; D may be TRBD1 or TRBD2 (6 bases each). V was shortened by 5 bases and J by 3 bases, with 16 bases between the two germline ends. In germline, CDR1 is MNHNS, CDR2 SASEGT. This CDR3 is 15 amino acids long.

The J gene is TRBJ1-1, the V gene TRBV11-2, with 7 bases aligning to TRBD1. Per germline, CDR1 SGHAT and CDR2 FQNNGV. The CDR3 is 15 residues long. V shed 5 bases, J shed 5 bases, and the junction held 11 bases outside the gene matches. As DNA, the CDR3 is TGTGCCAGCAGCGACCCACCACAGGGGAGAACTGAAGCTTTCTTT. Translating gives CASSDPPQGRTEAFF.

This sequence joins TRBV10-3 and TRBJ2-2, with TRBD1 matching 9 bases. V gave up 0 bases and J gave up 4 bases; unmatched junction bases: 3. The V gene's germline CDR1 is ENHRY and CDR2 SYGVKD. This CDR3 region has 16 residues. CDR3 coding DNA: TGTGCCATCAGTGAGTCCGGGACAGGGCTCACCGGGGAGCTGTTTTTT. Protein sequence: CAISESGTGLTGELFF.

This clone has just one count. V and J are TRBV28 and TRBJ2-5; D is uncertain. Germline V lookup: CDR1 MDHEN, CDR2 SYDVKM. Between the trimmed V and J ends, which lost 3 bases and 2 bases, there was a span of 16 bases. This CDR3 has 16 residues. The CDR3 here is CASSFFPGQFQETQYF. The CDR3 nucleotides are TGTGCCAGCAGTTTCTTCCCCGGGCAATTTCAAGAGACCCAGTACTTC.

The chain uses TRBV5-1 and TRBJ2-7, with D unresolved. There are 15 residues in the CDR3. CDR1 and CDR2 from the germline V gene are SGHRS and YFSETQ. The V end was cut by 0 bases, the J end by 2 bases, with 12 bases between. The CDR3 DNA follows: TGCGCCAGCAGCTTGGCCGCTGGTCAGCCCTACGAGCAGTACTTC. It is translated as CASSLAAGQPYEQYF. Full variable domain (rest looked up from reference TRBV5-1 and TRBJ2-7): KAGVTQTPRYLIKTRGQQVTLSCSPISGHRSVSWYQQTPGQGLQFLFEYFSETQRNKGNFPGRFSGRQFSNSRSEMNVSTLELGDSALYLCASSLAAGQPYEQYFGPGTRLTVT.

The V and J genes are TRBV27 and TRBJ2-7; 7 nucleotides align to TRBD1. Losses at the gene ends were 7 bases for V and 7 bases for J; bases not matched to a gene: 16. The CDR3 is 15 residues long. CDR1 is MNHEY, CDR2 SMNVEV, per germline (reference sequence). The CDR3 DNA sequence: TGTGCCAGCAACCGTTGGGCAGGGGGTGATCGGGAGCAGTACTTC. Translation gives CASNRWAGGDREQYF.

For the CDR3, the DNA is TGTGCCAGTAGCACAGGGACAGTGGCTAACACCATATATTTT. Amino acids: CASSTGTVANTIYF. The rearrangement joins TRBV19 to TRBJ1-3; 7 bases fit TRBD1. Germline CDR1 and CDR2: LNHDA and SQIVND (reference sequence). After removal of 6 bases from V and 7 bases from J, the junction contained 9 bases not matched to a gene. CDR3 length equals 14 residues.

The genes are TRBV7-2 and TRBJ1-2, with D possibly TRBD1 on 5 matching bases. The CDR3 is 14 amino acids. Trimming removed 2 bases at V and 8 bases at J, with 15 bases between. Germline V lookup: CDR1 SGHTA, CDR2 FQGNSA. CDR3 in DNA: TGTGCCAGCAGCTTACGCAGGGACCTTAGCGGCTACACCTTC. Encoded protein: CASSLRRDLSGYTF.

This rearrangement joins TRBV23-1 to TRBJ2-7; D could derive from TRBD1 or TRBD2 (6 bases each). TRBV23-1 counts as an open reading frame of uncertain function. The CDR3 covers 19 residues. Trimming removed 2 bases from V and 6 bases from J, with 29 bases in between. The CDR3 DNA reads TGCGCCAGCAGTCAAGATACCGGCGGGACAAGGGACCCTTGCTGCGAGCAGTACTTC. Amino acids: CASSQDTGGTRDPCCEQYF.

The chain couples TRBV7-8 to TRBJ1-1; tentatively, D is TRBD1 (5 bases). Trimming took off 5 bases at V and 1 base at J, with 11 bases between the two ends. Germline V gene data show CDR1 as SGHVS and CDR2 as FQNEAQ. The CDR3 sequence is 14 residues long. CDR3 loop: CASSRGARNTEAFF. The CDR3 nucleotides read TGTGCCAGCAGCCGAGGGGCGCGGAACACTGAAGCTTTCTTT. The full variable domain, its missing parts supplied by reference TRBV7-8 and TRBJ1-1, is GAGVSQSPRYKVAKRGQDVALRCDPISGHVSLFWYQQALGQGPEFLTYFQNEAQLDKSGLPSDRFFAERPEGSVSTLKIQRTQQEDSAVYLCASSRGARNTEAFFGQGTRLTVV.

The chain joins TRBV7-8 to TRBJ2-1; D gene uncertain. The CDR3 has 13 residues. The ends were cut back, 4 bases at V and 13 bases at J, with 17 bases in the middle. CDR1 and CDR2 (germline): SGHVS, FQNEAQ. CDR3 sequence (DNA): TGTGCCAGCAGCTCCCCCGGCACAACGCCCCAGTTCTTC. It translates to CASSSPGTTPQFF.

This chain joins TRBV19 and TRBJ2-5; possibly TRBD2 for D (6 bases). Trimming pared 8 bases from V and 5 bases from J, leaving 12 bases between. CDR3 length equals 12 residues. Germline loops: CDR1 LNHDA, CDR2 SQIVND (reference sequence). This CDR3 is CASAGIGETQYF. The CDR3 nucleotides read TGTGCCAGTGCGGGGATCGGGGAGACCCAGTACTTC. The variable domain in full, completed from reference TRBV19 and TRBJ2-5, reads DGGITQSPKYLFRKEGQNVTLSCEQNLNHDAMYWYRQDPGQGLRLIYYSQIVNDFQKGDIAEGYSVSREKKESFPLTVTSAQKNPTAFYLCASAGIGETQYFGPGTRLLVL.